The 27 T cell receptor beta chains in this list originate from one sample, sequenced in a study of T cells after yellow fever vaccination. TCRdb itself ran the 5' RACE reads through MiXCR, one entry per CDR3 protein. The sample lists some 500,000 distinct CDR3 sequences; roughly 14% were seen once. Source: PBMCs, taken on the day of the yellow fever booster vaccination. These TCRs come from a man aged 25-45 years who received the YFV17D yellow fever vaccine.

This clonotype was seen a few times. The V gene is TRBV15, the J gene TRBJ2-7; D is perhaps TRBD1 (7 bases). Trimming cost V 2 bases and J 6 bases, with 14 bases left between them. The CDR3 has 14 amino acids. Germline V gene data show CDR1 as LNHNV and CDR2 as YYDKDF (reference sequence). The CDR3 region has the DNA TGTGCCACCAGCAGAAACCAGGGGGGAGGCGAGCAGTACTTC. Its protein is CATSRNQGGGEQYF.

In this sample, this clonotype turned up a few times. The rearrangement joins TRBV10-3 to TRBJ2-5; D is undetermined. The germline V gene has CDR1 ENHRY and CDR2 SYGVKD. This CDR3 region has 13 residues. Deletions cut 1 base from V and 3 bases from J, with 6 bases between. The CDR3 bases are TGTGCCATCAGTGAGTTCCCTGAAGAGACCCAGTACTTC. Translating it yields CAISEFPEETQYF.

The chain recombines TRBV5-4 with TRBJ2-7; 7 positions match TRBD1. Germline CDR1 and CDR2: SGHNT and YYREEE (reference sequence). The CDR3 totals 15 residues. V dropped 4 bases and J dropped 0; count of bases not matched to a gene: 7. CDR3 loop: CASSDGQVTSYEQYF. DNA of the CDR3: TGTGCCAGCAGCGACGGACAGGTGACCTCCTACGAGCAGTACTTC.

The chain is built from TRBV9 and TRBJ2-2; D is tentatively TRBD1 or TRBD2 (6 bases each). Germline V gives CDR1 SGDLS, CDR2 YYNGEE. This CDR3 region has 15 residues. The V and J ends lost 7 bases and 5 bases respectively, with 18 bases between them. The CDR3 here is CASGQGGSLTGELFF. The DNA of the CDR3 is TGTGCCAGCGGCCAAGGGGGGAGTTTGACCGGGGAGCTGTTTTTT.

Only a few counts were recorded for this clonotype. At one of its ends the junction is not consistent with the germline gene, which may arise from a read error. The rearrangement joins TRBV4-2 to TRBJ2-2; no clear D. The CDR3 loop spans 15 amino acids. Germline V CDR1 and CDR2: LGHNA, YNFKEQ. CDR3 residues: CASSQDWANAGELFF. DNA for the CDR3: TGTGCCAGCAGCCAAGATTGGGCGAACGCCGGGGAGCTGTTTTTT.

This rearrangement joins TRBV23-1 to TRBJ2-7, with D perhaps TRBD1 (5 bases). TRBV23-1 carries the ORF label, with uncertain function. The CDR3 totals 12 residues. Trimming removed 0 bases from V and 6 bases from J, with 6 bases in between. The DNA of the CDR3 is TGCGCCAGCAGTCAATCGCAGGGCGAGCAGTACTTC. Translated, it gives CASSQSQGEQYF.

The chain carries TRBV20-1 and TRBJ2-7; D is undetermined. This CDR3 region has 13 residues. V was cut by 3 bases and J by 1 base, with 10 bases left in between. The germline gives CDR1 DFQATT, CDR2 SNEGSKA (reference sequence). The CDR3 DNA sequence: TGCAGTGCTAGTAAGGTTTTTTCCTACGAGCAGTACTTC. This encodes CSASKVFSYEQYF.

The chain combines TRBV18 with TRBJ2-5; unclear D gene. CDR3 length: 14 amino acids. V was pared by 0 bases and J by 4 bases, with 9 bases between. CDR1 and CDR2 from the germline V gene are KGHSH and LQKENI. The CDR3 region has the DNA TGTGCCAGCTCACCACCGGGCAGTGCAGAGACCCAGTACTTC. As protein: CASSPPGSAETQYF.

This clonotype has more than one count but fewer than ten. The V and J genes are TRBV10-3 and TRBJ1-5, with a weak D call TRBD1 (6 bases). The V end was cut by 4 bases, the J end by 0 bases, with 13 bases between. This CDR3 comprises 16 residues. The germline gives CDR1 ENHRY, CDR2 SYGVKD. Here the CDR3 reads CAISVGDKYSNQPQHF. Written as DNA, the CDR3 is TGTGCCATCAGTGTTGGGGACAAATATAGCAATCAGCCCCAGCATTTT.

This clonotype was counted a few times. The gene calls are TRBV12-3 or TRBV12-4 and TRBJ2-3, with no clear D. The V end was cut by 1 base, the J end by 6 bases, with 14 bases between. This CDR3 has 15 residues. CDR3 DNA: TGTGCCAGCAGTTTAGTCGGGTCTAGAGGCGATACGCAGTATTTT. It specifies CASSLVGSRGDTQYF.

This clonotype was found many times. V gene TRBV12-3 or TRBV12-4 combines with J gene TRBJ2-5; D gene ambiguous. The CDR3 consists of 13 residues. V shed 2 bases and J shed 3 bases, with 7 bases lying between them. The CDR3 region is CASSLPPEETQYF. The CDR3 DNA reads as TGTGCCAGCAGTTTACCCCCAGAAGAGACCCAGTACTTC.

This chain uses TRBV6-5 with TRBJ2-7, with a possible D match to TRBD1 (6 bases). V was shortened by 5 bases and J by 2 bases, with 19 bases between the two germline ends. Germline-derived CDR1 and CDR2 are MNHEY and SVGAGI. This CDR3 is built from 16 residues. The CDR3 loop reads CASSNTGHQLTYEQYF. The DNA for the CDR3 is TGTGCCAGCAGTAACACGGGACACCAGCTGACCTACGAGCAGTACTTC.

J is TRBJ2-3 and V is TRBV7-3; 11 bases match TRBD2. The CDR3 is made up of 16 amino acids. In germline, CDR1 is SGHTA, CDR2 FQGTGA. With 4 bases clipped from V and 0 bases from J, the junction kept 3 bases outside the gene matches. Here the CDR3 DNA reads TGTGCCAGCAGCTCGGGACTAGCGGTTAGCACAGATACGCAGTATTTT. It codes for CASSSGLAVSTDTQYF.

This chain uses TRBV15 with TRBJ2-1; 9 nucleotides agree with TRBD2. The CDR3 consists of 16 residues. Germline V gene lookup returns CDR1 LNHNV and CDR2 YYDKDF (reference sequence). The V segment lost 0 bases and the J segment 4 bases; nucleotides outside the gene matches: 4. CDR3 nucleotides: TGTGCCACCAGCAGAGAGGGTAGCGGGAGATACAATGAGCAGTTCTTC. Residues: CATSREGSGRYNEQFF. The variable domain in full, with the rest retrieved from reference TRBV15 and TRBJ2-1, is DAMVIQNPRYQVTQFGKPVTLSCSQTLNHNVMYWYQQKSSQAPKLLFHYYDKDFNNEADTPDNFQSRRPNTSFCFLDIRSPGLGDTAMYLCATSREGSGRYNEQFFGPGTRLTVL.

This clonotype occurred many times. The V call is TRBV20-1, the J call TRBJ2-7; maybe TRBD1 (6 bases). CDR3 length equals 14 residues. Germline CDR1 and CDR2: DFQATT and SNEGSKA (reference sequence). The V end lost 5 bases, the J end lost 2 bases, and 16 bases lay between the germline ends. CDR3 in DNA: TGCAGTGCTCGGGCACGGACAGCTCCCTACGAGCAGTACTTC. Translating it yields CSARARTAPYEQYF.

This clonotype has a handful of counts. The CDR3 region is CASSKVGLALETQYF. Here the CDR3 DNA reads TGTGCCAGCAGTAAAGTGGGACTAGCGCTAGAGACCCAGTACTTC. The chain has TRBV27 and TRBJ2-5, with TRBD2 matching 10 bases. Germline CDR1 MNHEY, CDR2 SMNVEV (reference sequence). The CDR3 runs to 15 residues. V trimming: 5 bases; J trimming: 4 bases; junction bases outside the gene matches: 7.

This clonotype was observed a handful of times. V is TRBV12-3 or TRBV12-4 and J is TRBJ2-6; D is uncertain. With 3 bases removed from V and 1 base from J, the gap between germline ends came to 4 bases. The CDR3 consists of 14 residues. The CDR3 sequence: CASSFNSGANVLTF. In nucleotides, the CDR3 is TGTGCCAGCAGTTTCAATTCTGGGGCCAACGTCCTGACTTTC.

Only a few counts were recorded for this clonotype. This chain connects TRBV19 to TRBJ1-1; D gene ambiguous. This CDR3 has 13 residues. The germline V gene encodes CDR1 LNHDA and CDR2 SQIVND (reference sequence). V lost 6 bases and J lost 4, with 12 bases in between. The chain's CDR3 is CASSGWEGTEAFF. CDR3 in DNA: TGTGCCAGTAGCGGTTGGGAGGGCACTGAAGCTTTCTTT.

This clonotype was recorded a few times. The rearrangement joins TRBV19 to TRBJ2-3; 10 bases are a match to TRBD2. CDR3 size: 15 residues. V dropped 0 bases and J dropped 7; count of bases not matched to a gene: 4. Germline V gene lookup returns CDR1 LNHDA and CDR2 SQIVND (reference sequence). The CDR3 nucleotides read TGTGCCAGTAGTATAGACCTACTAGCGGGAAATACGCAGTATTTT. This encodes CASSIDLLAGNTQYF.

This clonotype showed up many times. The genes are TRBV2 and TRBJ2-2; tentatively, D is TRBD1 (6 bases). V gave up 2 bases and J gave up 7 bases, with 11 bases separating them. From germline, CDR1 is SNHLY and CDR2 FYNNEI. This CDR3 spans 14 amino acids. The CDR3 here is CASSEQQGHGELFF. DNA of the CDR3: TGTGCCAGCAGTGAACAACAGGGTCACGGGGAGCTGTTTTTT.

This sequence joins TRBV14 and TRBJ2-5; D ambiguous. Germline CDR1 is SGHDN and CDR2 is FVKESK. V was trimmed by 2 bases and J by 5 bases, leaving 9 bases between them. CDR3 length equals 13 residues. Here the CDR3 DNA reads TGTGCCAGCAGCCAAAAGACCTGGGAGACCCAGTACTTC. Protein sequence: CASSQKTWETQYF. Full variable domain (rest looked up from reference TRBV14 and TRBJ2-5): EAGVTQFPSHSVIEKGQTVTLRCDPISGHDNLYWYRRVMGKEIKFLLHFVKESKQDESGMPNNRFLAERTGGTYSTLKVQPAELEDSGVYFCASSQKTWETQYFGPGTRLLVL.

The sample holds a few counts of this clonotype. The chain uses TRBV12-3 or TRBV12-4 and TRBJ2-5, with D possibly TRBD1 on 6 matching bases. V lost 4 bases, J lost 3 bases, and 15 bases lay in between. The CDR3 extends over 15 amino acids. The CDR3 protein is CASSSQSGTKETQYF. The CDR3 coding sequence is TGTGCCAGCAGTTCCCAATCCGGGACAAAAGAGACCCAGTACTTC.

This clonotype occurred a few times. The rearrangement joins TRBV6-2 or TRBV6-3 to TRBJ2-4; 8 nucleotides line up with TRBD1. The CDR3 runs to 15 residues. Germline CDR1 reads MNHEY; CDR2 reads SVGEGT. The V and J ends lost 8 bases and 8 bases, in that order; junction bases with no gene match: 14. The CDR3 nucleotides are TGTGCCAGCGCGGACAGGGCGGATGCTGGTGACATTCAGTACTTC. As protein: CASADRADAGDIQYF.

The genes are TRBV18 and TRBJ2-7; TRBD2 matches 12 bases. The CDR3 is made up of 15 amino acids. The J segment lost 2 bases and the V segment lost 8 bases, leaving 7 bases of the junction unmatched. Germline loops: CDR1 KGHSH, CDR2 LQKENI. CDR3 residues: CASRRGLAGPYEQYF. The CDR3 DNA is TGTGCCAGCCGAAGGGGACTAGCGGGCCCCTACGAGCAGTACTTC.

The rearrangement links TRBV29-1 to TRBJ2-7, with 7 bases lining up with TRBD1. The CDR3 loop spans 12 amino acids. The germline CDR1 and CDR2 sequences are SQVTM and ANQGSEA. The trim removed 7 bases at V and 3 bases at J, leaving 6 bases unmatched. The CDR3 loop reads CSAGQTYYEQYF. For the CDR3, the DNA is TGCAGCGCGGGACAGACTTACTACGAGCAGTACTTC.

This clonotype was seen only a few times. V usage is TRBV20-1 and J usage is TRBJ2-1; D is tentatively TRBD1 or TRBD2 (6 bases each). Trimming stripped 6 bases from V and 5 bases from J, with 17 bases between. This CDR3 has 14 amino acids. CDR1 is DFQATT, CDR2 SNEGSKA, per germline (reference sequence). CDR3 sequence (DNA): TGCAGTGCCGCCCCTCTAGGGGGGAACAATGAGCAGTTCTTC. It yields the protein CSAAPLGGNNEQFF.

This clonotype was counted at least ten times. J is TRBJ2-1 and V is TRBV4-3; D is unresolved. Trimming took off 2 bases at V and 8 bases at J, with 10 bases between the two ends. Germline CDR1 reads LGHNA; CDR2 reads YSLEER. The CDR3 sequence is 13 residues long. The CDR3 DNA reads as TGCGCCAGCAGCCAACTACCTTGGGATGAGCAGTTCTTC. Protein: CASSQLPWDEQFF.